One sample yielded the 22 T cell receptor beta chains listed below, sequenced in a study of cytomegalovirus exposure and HLA in healthy donors. The repertoire was sequenced with immunoSEQ multiplex PCR; TCRdb's copy has only in-frame clones and lacks some. Found here are about 160,000 clones, nearly 90% of them singletons; the top ten hold around 10%. The sample comprised PBMCs. These receptors were collected from a woman under 30 in good health and CMV-seropositive.

The J gene is TRBJ2-2, the V gene TRBV29-1; 9 bases match TRBD1. From germline, CDR1 is SQVTM and CDR2 ANQGSEA. The CDR3 is made up of 15 amino acids. Trimming at V came to 6 bases and at J to 4 bases, leaving 9 bases not matched to a gene. The CDR3 DNA is TGCAGCGTACCGGGACAGGGATGGAGCACCGGGGAGCTGTTTTTT. It codes for CSVPGQGWSTGELFF.

V usage is TRBV5-1 and J usage is TRBJ2-1; 7 positions match TRBD2. CDR1 and CDR2 (germline): SGHRS, YFSETQ. The CDR3 sequence is 16 residues long. V lost 3 bases and J lost 0; bases outside the gene matches: 6. The CDR3 spells CASSSSGTSSYNEQFF. For the CDR3, the DNA is TGCGCCAGCAGCTCAAGCGGGACCAGCTCCTACAATGAGCAGTTCTTC. The full variable domain, completed using reference TRBV5-1 and TRBJ2-1, is KAGVTQTPRYLIKTRGQQVTLSCSPISGHRSVSWYQQTPGQGLQFLFEYFSETQRNKGNFPGRFSGRQFSNSRSEMNVSTLELGDSALYLCASSSSGTSSYNEQFFGPGTRLTVL.

This clone occurred a few times. The genes are TRBV7-9 and TRBJ2-5; 7 bases map to TRBD1. V gave up 6 bases and J gave up 5 bases; unmatched junction bases: 3. Germline-derived CDR1 and CDR2 are SEHNR and FQNEAQ (reference sequence). The CDR3 runs to 12 residues. The CDR3 DNA reads as TGTGCCAGCAGTACAGGGGTGGAGACCCAGTACTTC. Translation: CASSTGVETQYF.

The chain links TRBV27 to TRBJ2-7, with 8 positions matching TRBD2. J gave up 4 bases and V 6 bases, and 5 bases lay outside the gene matches. Germline V gene lookup returns CDR1 MNHEY and CDR2 SMNVEV (reference sequence). The CDR3 totals 13 residues. The CDR3 DNA is TGTGCCAGCAGGCACAGCGGGAGTTACGAGCAGTACTTC. Translation gives CASRHSGSYEQYF.

Of note for this clone: Relative to the germline gene, one junction end is altered; a read error may explain this. The gene calls are TRBV11-3 and TRBJ2-5; D remains unclear. Germline values: CDR1 SGHNT, CDR2 YENEEA. The CDR3 spans 13 residues. Here the CDR3 reads CASSVDIQETQYF. CDR3 in DNA: TGTGCCAGCAGCGTAGACATCCAAGAGACCCAGTACTTC. The full variable domain, with the rest looked up from reference TRBV11-3 and TRBJ2-5, is EAGVVQSPRYKIIEKKQPVAFWCNPISGHNTLYWYLQNLGQGPELLIRYENEEAVDDSQLPKDRFSAERLKGVDSTLKIQPAELGDSAVYLCASSVDIQETQYFGPGTRLLVL.

This chain connects TRBV12-5 to TRBJ1-2, with D perhaps TRBD1 (6 bases). This CDR3 region has 15 residues. Trimming cost V 3 bases and J 5 bases, with 16 bases left between them. Germline assignment: CDR1 LGHNT and CDR2 FRNRAP. The CDR3 sequence is CASGFSEQGHYGYTF. The CDR3 DNA is TGTGCTAGTGGTTTTTCCGAACAGGGACATTATGGCTACACCTTC.

J is TRBJ2-1 and V is TRBV5-6, with TRBD1 matching 10 bases. The trim removed 4 bases at V and 5 bases at J, leaving 9 bases unmatched. Looked up from germline, CDR1 is SGHDT and CDR2 is YYEEEE. The CDR3 runs to 16 residues. CDR3 DNA sequence: TGTGCCAGCAGCACTGACAGGGGGCAAATACACAATGAGCAGTTCTTC. Translating it yields CASSTDRGQIHNEQFF.

This rearrangement joins TRBV11-3 to TRBJ2-2; D may be TRBD2 (5 bases). V shed 0 bases and J shed 5 bases, with 22 bases lying between them. The CDR3 sequence is 19 residues long. Germline-derived CDR1 and CDR2 are SGHNT and YENEEA. CDR3 region: CASSLDLGIGAAPTGELFF. The CDR3 DNA sequence: TGTGCCAGCAGCTTAGATCTTGGGATAGGAGCGGCACCTACCGGGGAGCTGTTTTTT.

The chain has TRBV5-6 and TRBJ1-5; no clear D. This CDR3 spans 19 amino acids. Germline V gives CDR1 SGHDT, CDR2 YYEEEE. V was cut by 0 bases and J by 1 base, with 20 bases left in between. The CDR3 nucleotides are TGTGCCAGCAGCTTGGGAGGACTCGGGCCGGAGTGGAGCAATCAGCCCCAGCATTTT. This codes for CASSLGGLGPEWSNQPQHF.

This clone was counted a single time. The V and J genes are TRBV7-8 and TRBJ2-5; a weak D match, TRBD2 (6 bases). This CDR3 contains 14 residues. The germline V and J ends were trimmed by 4 bases and 5 bases, with 14 bases remaining between them. The germline CDR1 and CDR2 sequences are SGHVS and FQNEAQ. CDR3 residues: CASSSLGGSETQYF. Here the CDR3 DNA reads TGTGCCAGCAGCTCCCTGGGGGGTTCGGAGACCCAGTACTTC.

The rearrangement uses TRBV4-1 and TRBJ2-7; no clear D. V was trimmed by 1 base and J by 4 bases, leaving 14 bases between them. CDR3 length: 15 amino acids. Per germline, CDR1 MGHRA and CDR2 YSYEKL. In DNA, the CDR3 is TGCGCCAGCAGCCAAGGGATAGCTGCTTCTTACGAGCAGTACTTC. This gives the protein CASSQGIAASYEQYF.

The chain couples TRBV4-2 to TRBJ2-1, with D unclear. Germline assignment: CDR1 LGHNA and CDR2 YNFKEQ. The CDR3 is made up of 15 amino acids. V was pared by 7 bases and J by 0 bases, with 13 bases between. The CDR3 bases are TGTGCCAGCAAAAGACTGGTCGGCTCCTACAATGAGCAGTTCTTC. Translating gives CASKRLVGSYNEQFF.

V and J are TRBV28 and TRBJ2-7, with TRBD1 as a possible D gene (7 bases). CDR3 length: 13 amino acids. CDR1 and CDR2 (germline): MDHEN, SYDVKM. V lost 8 bases, J lost 5 bases, and 16 bases lay in between. The CDR3 spells CASGGWQGDEQYF. In DNA form, the CDR3 reads TGTGCCAGCGGAGGGTGGCAGGGGGACGAGCAGTACTTC.

V and J are TRBV9 and TRBJ2-6; the D gene is possibly TRBD2 (5 bases). The CDR3 sequence is 14 residues long. V lost 4 bases and J 2 bases, leaving 7 bases between the germline ends. Per the germline V gene, CDR1 is SGDLS and CDR2 is YYNGEE. CDR3 nucleotides: TGTGCCAGCAGCCGGGGAGCTGGGGCCAACGTCCTGACTTTC. Residues: CASSRGAGANVLTF.

The rearrangement uses TRBV2 and TRBJ1-3, with D possibly matching TRBD1 (5 bases). Per germline, CDR1 SNHLY and CDR2 FYNNEI. Between the trimmed V and J ends, which lost 5 bases and 0 bases, there was a span of 11 bases. The CDR3 has 15 residues. In DNA, the CDR3 is TGTGCCAGCAGTCCCGACAGTGGCTCTGGAAACACCATATATTTT. Amino acids: CASSPDSGSGNTIYF.

A single count supports this clone. The chain joins TRBV7-8 to TRBJ1-5, with a weak D call TRBD1 (6 bases). Germline V lookup: CDR1 SGHVS, CDR2 FQNEAQ. The CDR3 is made up of 15 amino acids. With 1 base removed from V and 6 bases from J, the gap between germline ends came to 13 bases. CDR3 coding DNA: TGTGCCAGCAGCTTAGATACAGGGTCAGGTCAGCCCCAGCATTTT. Amino acid sequence: CASSLDTGSGQPQHF. The full variable domain, in which reference TRBV7-8 and TRBJ1-5 provide the parts outside the CDR3, is GAGVSQSPRYKVAKRGQDVALRCDPISGHVSLFWYQQALGQGPEFLTYFQNEAQLDKSGLPSDRFFAERPEGSVSTLKIQRTQQEDSAVYLCASSLDTGSGQPQHFGDGTRLSIL.

This clone showed up just once. V gene TRBV6-5 combines with J gene TRBJ2-7, with D possibly matching TRBD2 (5 bases). This CDR3 contains 14 residues. Deletions cut 4 bases from V and 0 bases from J, with 10 bases between. CDR1 and CDR2 (germline): MNHEY, SVGAGI. CDR3 in DNA: TGTGCCAGCAGTTCTGGGGAGAGCTCCTACGAGCAGTACTTC. Protein: CASSSGESSYEQYF.

V is TRBV5-4 and J is TRBJ1-2; 9 bases line up with TRBD1. With 5 bases clipped from V and 7 bases from J, the junction kept 9 bases outside the gene matches. The germline V gene has CDR1 SGHNT and CDR2 YYREEE (reference sequence). The CDR3 extends over 14 amino acids. CDR3 amino acids: CASSSTGGAGGYTF. The CDR3 DNA follows: TGTGCCAGCAGTTCCACAGGGGGCGCAGGTGGCTACACCTTC.

This clone has a single count. This chain links TRBV11-2 with TRBJ1-5; tentatively, D is TRBD1 (5 bases). V was cut by 0 bases and J by 6 bases, with 6 bases left in between. The CDR3 length is 13 residues. The germline V gene encodes CDR1 SGHAT and CDR2 FQNNGV. CDR3 DNA: TGTGCCAGCAGCTTAGATGGGGCTCAGCCCCAGCATTTT. It is translated as CASSLDGAQPQHF.

The V and J genes are TRBV11-2 and TRBJ2-7, with 12 bases matching TRBD2. V gave up 3 bases and J gave up 4 bases; unmatched junction bases: 1. The CDR3 length is 14 residues. Per the germline V gene, CDR1 is SGHAT and CDR2 is FQNNGV. CDR3 nucleotide sequence: TGTGCCAGCAGCTTCCTAGCGGGAGGGTACGAGCAGTACTTC. Protein product: CASSFLAGGYEQYF. Combining the CDR3 with reference TRBV11-2 and TRBJ2-7 gives the whole variable domain EAGVAQSPRYKIIEKRQSVAFWCNPISGHATLYWYQQILGQGPKLLIQFQNNGVVDDSQLPKDRFSAERLKGVDSTLKIQPAKLEDSAVYLCASSFLAGGYEQYFGPGTRLTVT.

This chain joins TRBV18 and TRBJ1-1; possible D gene TRBD1, 5 bases. CDR1 is KGHSH, CDR2 LQKENI, per germline. The CDR3 consists of 14 residues. V was shortened by 5 bases and J by 1 base, with 11 bases between the two germline ends. CDR3 in DNA: TGTGCCAGCTCAGGGGGGGGAACGAACACTGAAGCTTTCTTT. Residues: CASSGGGTNTEAFF.

This clone was seen just once. The rearrangement links TRBV2 to TRBJ2-5, with 8 bases identical to TRBD1. Germline loops: CDR1 SNHLY, CDR2 FYNNEI. The CDR3 contains 14 residues. V was pared by 5 bases and J by 5 bases, with 7 bases of the junction left unmatched. CDR3 sequence: CASSTQGAGETQYF. CDR3 nucleotides: TGTGCCAGCAGTACTCAGGGGGCTGGGGAGACCCAGTACTTC.